This T cell receptor beta chain was identified during a study of shared clonotypes between healthy human individuals. The table came from immunoSEQ multiplex PCR; TCRdb's copy has only in-frame clones and leaves some out. Seen here are 600,000 or so clones, roughly 98% observed once, and the top ten hold 0.3%. Positively selected for CCR7, the CD45RO-negative cells used as naive CD8 cells excluded terminally differentiated effector memory CD45RA+ cells. Sequences were obtained from naive CD8+ T cells sorted from blood. The clonotype was recovered from a man younger than 40 in good health.

CDR3 residues: CASSPDPAAYEQYF. The CDR3 nucleotides read TGCGCCAGCAGTCCGGACCCAGCGGCGTACGAGCAGTACTTC. The chain carries TRBV4-1 and TRBJ2-7; the D gene is possibly TRBD2 (5 bases). The CDR3 contains 14 residues. The V gene lost 6 bases and the J gene lost 4 bases, with 16 bases spanning the gap. CDR1 is MGHRA, CDR2 YSYEKL, per germline.